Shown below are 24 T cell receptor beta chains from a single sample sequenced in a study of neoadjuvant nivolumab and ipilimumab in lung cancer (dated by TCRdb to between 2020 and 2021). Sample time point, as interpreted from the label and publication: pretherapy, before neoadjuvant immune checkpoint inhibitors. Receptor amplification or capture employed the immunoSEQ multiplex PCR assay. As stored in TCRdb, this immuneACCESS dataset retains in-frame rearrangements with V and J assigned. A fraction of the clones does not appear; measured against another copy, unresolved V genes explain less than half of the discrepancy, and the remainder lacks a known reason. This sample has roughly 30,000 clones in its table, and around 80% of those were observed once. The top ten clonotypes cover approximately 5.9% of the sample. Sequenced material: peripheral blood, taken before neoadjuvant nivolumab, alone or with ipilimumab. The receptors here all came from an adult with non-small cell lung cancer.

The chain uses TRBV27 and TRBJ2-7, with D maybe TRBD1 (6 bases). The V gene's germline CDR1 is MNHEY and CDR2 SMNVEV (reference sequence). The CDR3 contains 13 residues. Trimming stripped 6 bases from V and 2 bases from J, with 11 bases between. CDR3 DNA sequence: TGTGCCAGCAGATTACAGGGCGCCTACGAGCAGTACTTC. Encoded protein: CASRLQGAYEQYF.

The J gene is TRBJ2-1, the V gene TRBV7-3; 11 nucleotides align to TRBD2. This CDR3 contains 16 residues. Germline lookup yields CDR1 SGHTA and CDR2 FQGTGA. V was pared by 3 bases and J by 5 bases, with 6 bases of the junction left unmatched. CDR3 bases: TGTGCCAGCAGCTTGACTAGCGGGGCCGGGGACAATGAGCAGTTCTTC. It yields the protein CASSLTSGAGDNEQFF. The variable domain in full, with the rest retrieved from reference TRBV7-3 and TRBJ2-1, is GAGVSQTPSNKVTEKGKYVELRCDPISGHTALYWYRQSLGQGPEFLIYFQGTGAADDSGLPNDRFFAVRPEGSVSTLKIQRTERGDSAVYLCASSLTSGAGDNEQFFGPGTRLTVL.

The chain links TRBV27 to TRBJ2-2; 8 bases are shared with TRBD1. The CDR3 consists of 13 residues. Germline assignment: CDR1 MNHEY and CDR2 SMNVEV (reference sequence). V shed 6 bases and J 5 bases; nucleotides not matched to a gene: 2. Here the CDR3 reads CASRRQGTGELFF. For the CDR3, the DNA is TGTGCCAGCAGAAGACAGGGGACCGGGGAGCTGTTTTTT.

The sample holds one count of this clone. CDR3 nucleotide sequence: TGTGCCAGCAGCCCAAACGGGGTAGGGCGCTCTGGAAACACCATATATTTT. This encodes CASSPNGVGRSGNTIYF. The chain is built from TRBV5-4 and TRBJ1-3, with unresolved D. V dropped 4 bases and J dropped 0 bases, with 17 bases sitting between them. The germline CDR1 and CDR2 sequences are SGHNT and YYREEE (reference sequence). The CDR3 runs 17 residues. The full variable domain, its missing parts supplied by reference TRBV5-4 and TRBJ1-3, is ETGVTQSPTHLIKTRGQQVTLRCSSQSGHNTVSWYQQALGQGPQFIFQYYREEENGRGNFPPRFSGLQFPNYSSELNVNALELDDSALYLCASSPNGVGRSGNTIYFGEGSWLTVV.

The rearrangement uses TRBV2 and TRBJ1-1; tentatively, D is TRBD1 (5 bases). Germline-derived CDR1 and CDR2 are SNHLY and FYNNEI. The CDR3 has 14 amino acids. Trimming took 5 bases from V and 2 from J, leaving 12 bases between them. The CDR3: CASSSSGQNTEAFF. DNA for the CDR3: TGTGCCAGCAGTAGCTCAGGACAAAACACTGAAGCTTTCTTT. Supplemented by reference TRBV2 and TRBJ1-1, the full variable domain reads EPEVTQTPSHQVTQMGQEVILRCVPISNHLYFYWYRQILGQKVEFLVSFYNNEISEKSEIFDDQFSVERPDGSNFTLKIRSTKLEDSAMYFCASSSSGQNTEAFFGQGTRLTVV.

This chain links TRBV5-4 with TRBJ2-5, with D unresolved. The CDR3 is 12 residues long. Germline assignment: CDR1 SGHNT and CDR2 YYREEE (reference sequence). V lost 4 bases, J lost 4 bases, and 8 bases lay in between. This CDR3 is CASSRDGETQYF. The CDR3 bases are TGTGCCAGCAGCAGAGACGGAGAGACCCAGTACTTC.

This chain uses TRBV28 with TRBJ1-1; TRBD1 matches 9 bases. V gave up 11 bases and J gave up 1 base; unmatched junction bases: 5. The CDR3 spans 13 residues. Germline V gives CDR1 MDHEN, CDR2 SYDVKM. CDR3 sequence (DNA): TGTGCCGGAAAGGGACAGGGGAACACTGAAGCTTTCTTT. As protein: CAGKGQGNTEAFF.

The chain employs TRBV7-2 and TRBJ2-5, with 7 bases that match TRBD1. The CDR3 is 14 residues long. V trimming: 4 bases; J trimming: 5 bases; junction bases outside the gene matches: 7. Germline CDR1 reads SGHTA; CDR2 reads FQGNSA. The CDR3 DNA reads TGTGCCAGCAGCTCTCGACAGGGAATGGAGACCCAGTACTTC. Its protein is CASSSRQGMETQYF. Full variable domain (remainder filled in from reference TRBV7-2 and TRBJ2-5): GAGVSQSPSNKVTEKGKDVELRCDPISGHTALYWYRQSLGQGLEFLIYFQGNSAPDKSGLPSDRFSAERTGGSVSTLTIQRTQQEDSAVYLCASSSRQGMETQYFGPGTRLLVL.

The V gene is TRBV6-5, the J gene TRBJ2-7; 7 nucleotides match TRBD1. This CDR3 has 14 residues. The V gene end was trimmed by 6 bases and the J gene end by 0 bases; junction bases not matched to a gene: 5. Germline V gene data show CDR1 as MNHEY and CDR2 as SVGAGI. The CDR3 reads CASRDRANSYEQYF. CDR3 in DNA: TGTGCCAGCAGAGACAGGGCGAACTCCTACGAGCAGTACTTC.

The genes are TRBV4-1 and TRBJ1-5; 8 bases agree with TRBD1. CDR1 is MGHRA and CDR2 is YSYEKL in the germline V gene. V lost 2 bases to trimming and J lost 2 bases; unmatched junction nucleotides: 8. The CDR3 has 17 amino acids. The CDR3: CASSQMTGESGNQPQHF. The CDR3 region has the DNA TGCGCCAGCAGCCAAATGACAGGGGAAAGTGGCAATCAGCCCCAGCATTTT.

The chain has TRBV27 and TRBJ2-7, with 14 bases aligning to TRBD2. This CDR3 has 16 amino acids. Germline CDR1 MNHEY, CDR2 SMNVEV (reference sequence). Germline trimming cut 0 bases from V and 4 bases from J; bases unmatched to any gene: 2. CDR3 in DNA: TGTGCCAGCAGTTTATCCGGGACTAGCGGGGGTTACGAGCAGTACTTC. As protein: CASSLSGTSGGYEQYF.

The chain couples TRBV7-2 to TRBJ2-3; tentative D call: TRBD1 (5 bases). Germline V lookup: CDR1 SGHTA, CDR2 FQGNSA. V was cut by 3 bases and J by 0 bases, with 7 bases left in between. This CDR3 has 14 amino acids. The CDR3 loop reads CASSFGQSTDTQYF. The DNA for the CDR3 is TGTGCCAGCAGCTTCGGACAAAGCACAGATACGCAGTATTTT.

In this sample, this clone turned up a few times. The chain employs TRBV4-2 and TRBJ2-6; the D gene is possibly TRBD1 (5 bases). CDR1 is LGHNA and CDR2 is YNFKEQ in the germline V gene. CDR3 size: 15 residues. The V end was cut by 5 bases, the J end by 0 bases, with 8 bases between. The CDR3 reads CASSWGDSGANVLTF. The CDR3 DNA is TGTGCCAGCAGCTGGGGCGACTCTGGGGCCAACGTCCTGACTTTC.

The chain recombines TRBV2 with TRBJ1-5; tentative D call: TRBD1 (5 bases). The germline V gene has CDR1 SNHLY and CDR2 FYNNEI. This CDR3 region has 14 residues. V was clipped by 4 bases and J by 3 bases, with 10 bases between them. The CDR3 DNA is TGTGCCAGCAGTGTTTGGGGGGACAATCAGCCCCAGCATTTT. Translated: CASSVWGDNQPQHF.

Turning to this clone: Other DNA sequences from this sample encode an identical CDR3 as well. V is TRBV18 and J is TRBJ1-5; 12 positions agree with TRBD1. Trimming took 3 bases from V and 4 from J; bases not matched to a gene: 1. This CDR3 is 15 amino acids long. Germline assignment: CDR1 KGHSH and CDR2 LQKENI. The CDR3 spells CASSPGQGANQPQHF. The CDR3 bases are TGTGCCAGCTCACCGGGACAGGGGGCAAATCAGCCCCAGCATTTT.

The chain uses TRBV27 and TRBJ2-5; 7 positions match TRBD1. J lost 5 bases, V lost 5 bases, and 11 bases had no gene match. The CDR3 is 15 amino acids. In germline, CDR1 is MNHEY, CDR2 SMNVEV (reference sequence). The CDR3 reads CASSPGQAWRETQYF. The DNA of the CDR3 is TGTGCCAGCAGTCCCGGACAGGCCTGGAGGGAGACCCAGTACTTC.

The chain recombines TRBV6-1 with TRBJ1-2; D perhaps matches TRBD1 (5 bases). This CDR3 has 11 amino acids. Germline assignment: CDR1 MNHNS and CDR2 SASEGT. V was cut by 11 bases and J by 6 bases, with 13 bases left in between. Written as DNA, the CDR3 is TGTGCCGTAGGGACGTCACATGGCTACACCTTC. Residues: CAVGTSHGYTF.

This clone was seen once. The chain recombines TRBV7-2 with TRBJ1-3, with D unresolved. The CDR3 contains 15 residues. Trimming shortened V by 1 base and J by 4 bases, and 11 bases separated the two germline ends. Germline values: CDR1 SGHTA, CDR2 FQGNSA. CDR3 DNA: TGTGCCAGCAGCTTAGGCCTGCTTGCGGGAAACACCATATATTTT. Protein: CASSLGLLAGNTIYF.

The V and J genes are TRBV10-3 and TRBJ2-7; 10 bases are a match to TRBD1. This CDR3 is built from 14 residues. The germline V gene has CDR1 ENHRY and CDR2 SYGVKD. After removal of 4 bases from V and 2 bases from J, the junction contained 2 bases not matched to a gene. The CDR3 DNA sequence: TGTGCCATCAGTGGGGGACAGGGGACCTACGAGCAGTACTTC. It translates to CAISGGQGTYEQYF.

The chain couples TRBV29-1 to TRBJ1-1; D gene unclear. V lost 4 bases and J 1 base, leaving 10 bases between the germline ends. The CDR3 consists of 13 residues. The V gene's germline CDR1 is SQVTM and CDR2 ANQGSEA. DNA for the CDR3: TGCAGCGTTGGTTTTATTACGAACACTGAAGCTTTCTTT. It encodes CSVGFITNTEAFF. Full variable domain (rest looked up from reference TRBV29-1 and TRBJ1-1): SAVISQKPSRDICQRGTSLTIQCQVDSQVTMMFWYRQQPGQSLTLIATANQGSEATYESGFVIDKFPISRPNLTFSTLTVSNMSPEDSSIYLCSVGFITNTEAFFGQGTRLTVV.

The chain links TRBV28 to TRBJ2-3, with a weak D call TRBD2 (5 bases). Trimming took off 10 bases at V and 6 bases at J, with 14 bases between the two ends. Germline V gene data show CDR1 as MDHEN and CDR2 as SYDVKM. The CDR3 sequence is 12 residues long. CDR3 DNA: TGTGCCACCACCGAGGGAATCGATACGCAGTATTTT. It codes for CATTEGIDTQYF.

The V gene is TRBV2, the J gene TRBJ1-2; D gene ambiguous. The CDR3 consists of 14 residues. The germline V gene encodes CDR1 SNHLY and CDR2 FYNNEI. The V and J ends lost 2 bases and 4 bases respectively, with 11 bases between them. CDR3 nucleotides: TGTGCCAGCAGTGAACGGGGAGTCAGCTATGGCTACACCTTC. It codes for CASSERGVSYGYTF.

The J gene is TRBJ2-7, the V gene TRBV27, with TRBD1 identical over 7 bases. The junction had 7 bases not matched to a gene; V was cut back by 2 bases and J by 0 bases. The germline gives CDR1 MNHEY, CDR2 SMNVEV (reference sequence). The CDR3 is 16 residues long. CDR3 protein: CASSLEDRRSSYEQYF. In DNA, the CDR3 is TGTGCCAGCAGTTTAGAGGACAGGCGAAGCTCCTACGAGCAGTACTTC.

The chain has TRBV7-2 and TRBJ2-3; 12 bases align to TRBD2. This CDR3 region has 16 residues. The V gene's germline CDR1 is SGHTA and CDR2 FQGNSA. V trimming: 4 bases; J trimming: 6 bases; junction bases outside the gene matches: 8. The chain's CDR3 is CASSSSSGGAWDTQYF. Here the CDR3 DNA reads TGTGCCAGCAGCTCCTCTAGCGGGGGGGCCTGGGATACGCAGTATTTT.